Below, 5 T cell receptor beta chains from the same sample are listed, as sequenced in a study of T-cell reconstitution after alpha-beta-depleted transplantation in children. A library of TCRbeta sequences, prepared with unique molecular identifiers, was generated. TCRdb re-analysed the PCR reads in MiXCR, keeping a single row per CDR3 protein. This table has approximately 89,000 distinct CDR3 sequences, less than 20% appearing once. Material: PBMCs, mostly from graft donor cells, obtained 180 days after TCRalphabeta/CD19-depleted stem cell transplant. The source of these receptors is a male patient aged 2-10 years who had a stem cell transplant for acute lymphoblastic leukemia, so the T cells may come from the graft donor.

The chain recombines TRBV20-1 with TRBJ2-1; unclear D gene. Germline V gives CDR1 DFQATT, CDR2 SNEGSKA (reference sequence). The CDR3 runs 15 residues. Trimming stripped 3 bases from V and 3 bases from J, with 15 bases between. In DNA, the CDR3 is TGCAGTGCTAGGCCCCCATCAGCGAACTACAATGAGCAGTTCTTC. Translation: CSARPPSANYNEQFF.

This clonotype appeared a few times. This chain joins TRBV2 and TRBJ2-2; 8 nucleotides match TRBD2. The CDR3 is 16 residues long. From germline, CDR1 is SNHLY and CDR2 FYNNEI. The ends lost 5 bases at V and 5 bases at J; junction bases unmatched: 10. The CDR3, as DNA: TGTGCCAGCAGTCCCCAGGGACTAGGGATGACCGGGGAGCTGTTTTTT. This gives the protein CASSPQGLGMTGELFF.

For the CDR3, the DNA is TGCAGTGCTAGAGTCAGGGCCAACACTGAAGCTTTCTTT. It specifies CSARVRANTEAFF. The genes are TRBV20-1 and TRBJ1-1, with D tentatively TRBD1 (5 bases). Trimming pared 1 base from V and 2 bases from J, leaving 8 bases between. Germline V gene data show CDR1 as DFQATT and CDR2 as SNEGSKA (reference sequence). CDR3 length equals 13 residues.

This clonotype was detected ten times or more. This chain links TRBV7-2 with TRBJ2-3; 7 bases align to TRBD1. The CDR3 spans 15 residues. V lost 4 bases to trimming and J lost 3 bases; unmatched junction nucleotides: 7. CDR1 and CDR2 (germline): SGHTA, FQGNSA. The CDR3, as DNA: TGTGCCAGCAGCTACAGGGGACCGATAACAGATACGCAGTATTTT. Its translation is CASSYRGPITDTQYF.

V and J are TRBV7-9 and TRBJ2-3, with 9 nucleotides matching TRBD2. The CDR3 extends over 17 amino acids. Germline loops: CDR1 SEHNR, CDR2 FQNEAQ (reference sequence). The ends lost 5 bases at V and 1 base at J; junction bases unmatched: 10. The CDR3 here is CASSQIGASGGTDTQYF. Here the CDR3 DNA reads TGTGCCAGCAGCCAAATAGGGGCTAGCGGGGGCACAGATACGCAGTATTTT.